This TCR delta chain was identified during a study of gamma-delta chains in newborns, infants, children. TCRdb ran CATT on the reads. The sample holds some 11,000 delta-chain clones; approximately 9% are singletons and the top ten take 8.8%. This clone was recorded a few times. Germline V gives CDR1 GEAIGNYY, CDR2 EKD. CDR3 length: 16 amino acids. V was cut by 3 bases and J by 1 base, with 17 bases left in between. This receptor was obtained from a child who was a newborn, infant or young child, either healthy, febrile or measles-vaccinated (not recorded which). The chain links TRDV2 to TRDJ1, with D perhaps matching TRDD3 (5 bases). Sequencing input: blood. The CDR3 DNA follows: TGTGCCTGTGACGCCGCGTGGGGCCGATCCACCGATAAACTCATCTTT. Its translation is CACDAAWGRSTDKLIF.